One and the same sample provided the 15 T cell receptor beta chains below, sequenced in a study of CD4+ T cells in melanoma. TCRdb keeps only in-frame clones here, not all; method: immunoSEQ multiplex PCR. In the table there are around 100,000 clones, approximately 92% of which are singletons. Sequencing was done on a sample of peripheral blood. All receptors derive from a human donor with melanoma.

The CDR3: CASSPGNRGTYNEQFF. As DNA, the CDR3 is TGTGCCAGCTCACCGGGTAACAGGGGCACCTACAATGAGCAGTTCTTC. This chain links TRBV18 with TRBJ2-1; 7 bases align to TRBD1. V lost 3 bases, J lost 2 bases, and 7 bases stayed unmatched. The germline CDR1 and CDR2 sequences are KGHSH and LQKENI. CDR3 length: 16 residues.

The chain links TRBV5-4 to TRBJ2-3, with 7 bases fitting TRBD2. Trimming at V came to 4 bases and at J to 7 bases, leaving 21 bases not matched to a gene. The CDR3 covers 18 residues. Germline V gene data show CDR1 as SGHNT and CDR2 as YYREEE (reference sequence). CDR3 DNA sequence: TGTGCCAGCAGCACCCACTCTAGCGGAGGGGCCGGTCTCAATACGCAGTATTTT. Its translation: CASSTHSSGGAGLNTQYF.

This chain links TRBV27 with TRBJ1-5; D remains ambiguous. V was clipped by 4 bases and J by 4 bases, with 11 bases between them. Germline CDR1 reads MNHEY; CDR2 reads SMNVEV (reference sequence). The CDR3 is made up of 14 amino acids. The CDR3 DNA reads TGTGCCAGCAGTTCGTTCCCGGGAAATCAGCCCCAGCATTTT. It codes for CASSSFPGNQPQHF.

This chain joins TRBV27 and TRBJ1-2; a weak D match, TRBD1 (5 bases). The ends were cut back, 6 bases at V and 3 bases at J, with 8 bases in the middle. Germline assignment: CDR1 MNHEY and CDR2 SMNVEV (reference sequence). The CDR3 is 12 amino acids. In DNA, the CDR3 is TGTGCCAGCAGGGGGCGCGACTATGGCTACACCTTC. It specifies CASRGRDYGYTF.

The chain carries TRBV11-3 and TRBJ2-2, with TRBD2 matching over 7 bases. CDR1 is SGHNT, CDR2 YENEEA, per germline. The CDR3 consists of 12 residues. The V and J ends lost 6 bases and 5 bases, in that order; junction bases with no gene match: 0. The CDR3: CASRRETGELFF. The CDR3 DNA is TGTGCCAGCAGGCGGGAGACCGGGGAGCTGTTTTTT.

The chain combines TRBV11-3 with TRBJ1-1; no definite D call. Trimming took off 3 bases at V and 1 base at J, with 6 bases between the two ends. The CDR3 covers 13 residues. The germline gives CDR1 SGHNT, CDR2 YENEEA. CDR3: CASSFGPNTEAFF. CDR3 coding DNA: TGTGCCAGCAGCTTTGGGCCGAACACTGAAGCTTTCTTT.

This chain links TRBV2 with TRBJ1-4; D call uncertain. The CDR3 totals 12 residues. V was trimmed by 4 bases and J by 4 bases, leaving 4 bases between them. The germline V gene has CDR1 SNHLY and CDR2 FYNNEI. The CDR3 loop is CASSANNEKLFF. The CDR3 nucleotides read TGTGCCAGCAGTGCCAATAATGAAAAACTGTTTTTT.

CDR3 loop: CASSFFLEYTDTQYF. CDR3 nucleotides: TGTGCCAGCAGCTTTTTCCTCGAATACACAGATACGCAGTATTTT. The chain recombines TRBV5-6 with TRBJ2-3; no clear D gene. Germline loops: CDR1 SGHDT, CDR2 YYEEEE. The CDR3 totals 15 residues. V shed 2 bases and J shed 2 bases, with 12 bases lying between them.

The rearrangement joins TRBV6-4 to TRBJ1-2, with D uncertain. Germline V CDR1 and CDR2: MRHNA, SNTAGT. CDR3 size: 13 residues. V lost 5 bases to trimming and J lost 4 bases, with 11 bases between them. The chain's CDR3 is CASSLEGSYGYTF. For the CDR3, the DNA is TGTGCCAGCAGTTTGGAGGGTAGCTATGGCTACACCTTC.

The J gene is TRBJ2-3, the V gene TRBV6-4; 7 positions agree with TRBD1. CDR1 is MRHNA and CDR2 is SNTAGT in the germline V gene. The CDR3 totals 14 residues. Germline trimming cut 0 bases from V and 9 bases from J; bases unmatched to any gene: 6. The CDR3 protein is CASSDSTPRGTQYF. The CDR3 DNA sequence: TGTGCCAGCAGTGACTCGACCCCCAGGGGGACGCAGTATTTT.

The chain uses TRBV5-1 and TRBJ2-7; D is perhaps TRBD1 (6 bases). V lost 0 bases to trimming and J lost 5 bases, with 15 bases between them. Germline assignment: CDR1 SGHRS and CDR2 YFSETQ. The CDR3 extends over 15 amino acids. The CDR3 reads CASSLERGIQDEQYF. CDR3 sequence (DNA): TGCGCCAGCAGCTTGGAAAGGGGGATTCAAGACGAGCAGTACTTC. The whole variable domain, filled in from reference TRBV5-1 and TRBJ2-7, reads KAGVTQTPRYLIKTRGQQVTLSCSPISGHRSVSWYQQTPGQGLQFLFEYFSETQRNKGNFPGRFSGRQFSNSRSEMNVSTLELGDSALYLCASSLERGIQDEQYFGPGTRLTVT.

The genes are TRBV28 and TRBJ1-5; D is possibly TRBD1 (5 bases). V shed 6 bases and J shed 5 bases, with 8 bases lying between them. The CDR3 extends over 12 amino acids. Germline loops: CDR1 MDHEN, CDR2 SYDVKM. Here the CDR3 reads CASRQGDQPQHF. The CDR3 DNA is TGTGCCAGCAGGCAGGGTGATCAGCCCCAGCATTTT.

CDR3 bases: TGTGCCAGCAGCTCGGGGACTAGCGGGATAGGAAGCTCCTACGAGCAGTACTTC. It translates to CASSSGTSGIGSSYEQYF. The genes are TRBV13 and TRBJ2-7, with 13 bases that match TRBD2. The trim removed 4 bases at V and 0 bases at J, leaving 9 bases unmatched. There are 18 residues in the CDR3. Germline-derived CDR1 and CDR2 are PRHDT and FYEKMQ (reference sequence).

This chain connects TRBV7-9 to TRBJ1-5; no clear D. CDR3 length: 13 residues. The V end was cut by 3 bases, the J end by 4 bases, with 7 bases between. Per germline, CDR1 SEHNR and CDR2 FQNEAQ (reference sequence). CDR3 nucleotide sequence: TGTGCCAGCAGCTTCACATTAAATCAGCCCCAGCATTTT. It yields the protein CASSFTLNQPQHF.

This rearrangement joins TRBV10-3 to TRBJ1-5; D unresolved. CDR1 is ENHRY and CDR2 is SYGVKD in the germline V gene. The CDR3 is made up of 17 amino acids. Trimming cost V 3 bases and J 0 bases, with 15 bases left between them. CDR3 bases: TGTGCCATCAGTGAAATAGGAGGGTCGAATAGCAATCAGCCCCAGCATTTT. Protein product: CAISEIGGSNSNQPQHF.